The 2 T cell receptor beta chains in this list originate from one sample, sequenced in a study of T cell responses to AZD1222 COVID-19 vaccine (dated by TCRdb to the early 2020s). The receptor library was made with the immunoSEQ multiplex PCR assay. In TCRdb, the immuneACCESS table is reduced to in-frame sequences with V and J assigned. These tables do not hold every clone; where another copy was compared, an unresolved V gene accounts for under half, and the others remain unexplained. Recorded for this sample are about 150,000 clones; 85% to 90% of them occurred a single time. Roughly 5% of the sample belongs to the ten largest clones. The time point label corresponds to: baseline before first vaccination. The treatment or condition label of this sample denotes: meningococcal conjugate vaccine given as trial control. This sample comprised peripheral blood, obtained on day 0 of MenACWY control vaccination. Receptors were obtained from an adult in good health.

CDR3 sequence (DNA): TGCGCCAGCAGCTTGGCCGGGGCCGGAACCGGGGAGCTGTTTTTT. Amino acid sequence: CASSLAGAGTGELFF. The chain joins TRBV5-1 to TRBJ2-2; perhaps D is TRBD1 or TRBD2 (5 bases each). The CDR3 is 15 residues long. The V gene lost 0 bases and the J gene lost 5 bases, with 11 bases spanning the gap. Germline V lookup: CDR1 SGHRS, CDR2 YFSETQ.

The J gene is TRBJ2-7, the V gene TRBV4-2; 10 nucleotides agree with TRBD2. The J segment lost 4 bases and the V segment lost 1 base, leaving 1 base of the junction unmatched. The CDR3 is 14 residues long. In germline, CDR1 is LGHNA, CDR2 YNFKEQ. CDR3 in amino acids: CASSQASGSYEQYF. The CDR3 nucleotides read TGTGCCAGCAGCCAAGCTAGCGGGAGTTACGAGCAGTACTTC.